This T cell receptor (beta chain) was captured by sequencing in a study of blood T cell repertoires in COVID-19. Study-level background: There were acute and convalescent COVID-19 samples, and they came from the United States, Italy and Spain. Sources were T cells, B-cell-depleted T cells, or PBMCs; the material itself was cDNA or gDNA.

Per the germline V gene, CDR1 is SGHAT and CDR2 is FQNNGV. V trimming: 4 bases; J trimming: 1 base; junction bases outside the gene matches: 4. The CDR3 is made up of 15 amino acids. During active infection, Seattle patients enrolled and were then monitored through disease. Authors' analysis steps: Nucleated cell number was recorded as an estimate derived from reference gene primer amplification. Profiled with immunoSEQ multiplex PCR; TCRdb holds only in-frame clones, not every one. The V and J calls and clone size are taken from that table; D and trimming were inferred from the DNA. Among about 56,000 clones listed, 80% to 90% were seen once.

The receptor's source is a woman aged 55-70 years with COVID-19, enrolled during active disease. The rearrangement joins TRBV11-2 to TRBJ2-5, with TRBD1 matching over 9 bases. Sample: peripheral blood. DNA of the CDR3: TGTGCCAGCAGCTCAATGGGACAGGGCCAAGAGACCCAGTACTTC. Amino acids: CASSSMGQGQETQYF.